These 25 T cell receptor beta chains originate from one sample sequenced in a study of blood T cell repertoires in COVID-19. The repertoire was sequenced with immunoSEQ multiplex PCR; TCRdb's copy has only in-frame clones and lacks some. The sample yields about 80,000 clones, about 79% seen once. Sequenced: peripheral blood. These receptors were obtained from a human donor in a cohort sampled during active COVID-19.

The rearrangement links TRBV2 to TRBJ1-6, with 11 positions matching TRBD1. V lost 6 bases to trimming and J lost 13 bases; unmatched junction nucleotides: 5. Germline-derived CDR1 and CDR2 are SNHLY and FYNNEI. This CDR3 has 13 residues. CDR3 coding DNA: TGTGCCAGCAGAGGACAGGGGGCAACTCCCCTCCACTTT. Amino acids: CASRGQGATPLHF.

V gene TRBV5-6 combines with J gene TRBJ1-6, with D possibly being TRBD1 (6 bases). V gave up 5 bases and J gave up 7 bases, with 13 bases separating them. Germline V gene lookup returns CDR1 SGHDT and CDR2 YYEEEE. The CDR3 loop spans 14 amino acids. The CDR3 DNA sequence: TGTGCCAGCAGGACGAGGGGGAACAATTCACCCCTCCACTTT. This codes for CASRTRGNNSPLHF.

The chain couples TRBV5-1 to TRBJ2-1; D unresolved. Germline CDR1 and CDR2: SGHRS and YFSETQ. With 4 bases removed from V and 9 bases from J, the gap between germline ends came to 20 bases. The CDR3 is 15 residues long. The CDR3 DNA is TGCGCCAGCAGCCCTACCCTAGACCCATCGGGTGAGCAGTTCTTC. Amino acids: CASSPTLDPSGEQFF.

V and J are TRBV4-3 and TRBJ1-4; 10 bases are shared with TRBD1. V lost 0 bases and J lost 5; bases outside the gene matches: 0. Looked up from germline, CDR1 is LGHNA and CDR2 is YSLEER. This CDR3 comprises 15 residues. CDR3 bases: TGCGCCAGCAGCCAAGAGGGACAGGGGAATGAAAAACTGTTTTTT. Its translation is CASSQEGQGNEKLFF.

This chain connects TRBV4-2 to TRBJ1-2, with D maybe TRBD1 (6 bases). The CDR3 covers 15 residues. Per germline, CDR1 LGHNA and CDR2 YNFKEQ. The V end was cut by 0 bases, the J end by 7 bases, with 15 bases between. The CDR3 bases are TGTGCCAGCAGCCAAGAACCACAGGGAGATCGTGGCTACACCTTC. Translated, it gives CASSQEPQGDRGYTF.

The rearrangement joins TRBV2 to TRBJ2-2, with D unclear. CDR1 is SNHLY, CDR2 FYNNEI, per germline. The germline V and J ends were trimmed by 4 bases and 5 bases, with 8 bases remaining between them. This CDR3 contains 13 residues. CDR3 coding DNA: TGTGCCAGCAGTGTTACGGGTACCGGGGAGCTGTTTTTT. Protein: CASSVTGTGELFF.

The chain carries TRBV6-8 and TRBJ2-7; D is perhaps TRBD2 (6 bases). The CDR3 contains 14 residues. V was pared by 4 bases and J by 3 bases, with 13 bases between. Germline V lookup: CDR1 MNHGY, CDR2 SAAAGT. The CDR3 region is CASSWTIGNYEQYV. The CDR3 DNA reads TGTGCCAGCAGTTGGACTATCGGGAACTACGAGCAGTACGTC.

The chain joins TRBV12-5 to TRBJ2-5; 11 bases agree with TRBD1. This CDR3 is built from 14 residues. The V gene end was trimmed by 5 bases and the J gene end by 4 bases; junction bases not matched to a gene: 3. Germline CDR1 is LGHNT and CDR2 is FRNRAP. This chain's CDR3 is CASGVGTGGETQYF. CDR3 nucleotide sequence: TGTGCTAGTGGTGTTGGGACAGGGGGAGAGACCCAGTACTTC. The entire variable domain, with the rest obtained from reference TRBV12-5 and TRBJ2-5, is as follows: DARVTQTPRHKVTEMGQEVTMRCQPILGHNTVFWYRQTMMQGLELLAYFRNRAPLDDSGMPKDRFSAEMPDATLATLKIQPSEPRDSAVYFCASGVGTGGETQYFGPGTRLLVL.

The chain recombines TRBV6-5 with TRBJ1-1; D is unclear. The CDR3 has 13 amino acids. Germline CDR1 is MNHEY and CDR2 is SVGAGI. V was shortened by 6 bases and J by 1 base, with 9 bases between the two germline ends. CDR3: CASSDRENTEAFF. The CDR3 region has the DNA TGTGCCAGCAGCGATAGAGAGAACACTGAAGCTTTCTTT.

This rearrangement joins TRBV30 to TRBJ1-1; 8 nucleotides align to TRBD1. There are 15 residues in the CDR3. Trimming took 4 bases from V and 10 from J; bases not matched to a gene: 17. Looked up from germline, CDR1 is GTSNPN and CDR2 is SVGIG (reference sequence). The CDR3 DNA is TGTGCCTGGACACGGACCGGGACAGGACTACAGTCAGCTTTCTTT. Translation gives CAWTRTGTGLQSAFF.

This clone was seen many times. CDR3 nucleotides: TGTGCCAGCAGCTTAGTCACTTCTTTCGATACGCAGTATTTT. Its protein product is CASSLVTSFDTQYF. V usage is TRBV11-1 and J usage is TRBJ2-3; D is unresolved. CDR3 length equals 14 residues. V was cut by 1 base and J by 6 bases, with 11 bases left in between. From germline, CDR1 is SGHAT and CDR2 FQDESV (reference sequence). Variable domain in full (rest from reference TRBV11-1 and TRBJ2-3): EAEVAQSPRYKITEKSQAVAFWCDPISGHATLYWYRQILGQGPELLVQFQDESVVDDSQLPKDRFSAERLKGVDSTLKIQPAELGDSAMYLCASSLVTSFDTQYFGPGTRLTVL.

J is TRBJ1-5 and V is TRBV10-3; possible D gene TRBD1, 6 bases. V lost 10 bases and J 4 bases, leaving 14 bases between the germline ends. This CDR3 has 13 amino acids. Germline loops: CDR1 ENHRY, CDR2 SYGVKD. Written as DNA, the CDR3 is TGTGCCACGACTTGGACAGTAAATCAGCCCCAGCATTTT. Translation: CATTWTVNQPQHF.

The V gene is TRBV9, the J gene TRBJ1-5, with D possibly being TRBD1 (6 bases). The CDR3 is made up of 17 amino acids. The germline gives CDR1 SGDLS, CDR2 YYNGEE. Trimming stripped 0 bases from V and 1 base from J, with 14 bases between. In DNA form, the CDR3 reads TGTGCCAGCAGCGTAGGGGAGGGGGAGGGAAGCAATCAGCCCCAGCATTTT. It is translated as CASSVGEGEGSNQPQHF. The full variable domain, rest sourced from reference TRBV9 and TRBJ1-5, is DSGVTQTPKHLITATGQRVTLRCSPRSGDLSVYWYQQSLDQGLQFLIQYYNGEERAKGNILERFSAQQFPDLHSELNLSSLELGDSALYFCASSVGEGEGSNQPQHFGDGTRLSIL.

This clone is a singleton in its sample. The chain carries TRBV29-1 and TRBJ2-1; possible D gene TRBD2, 5 bases. The length of the CDR3 is 14 residues. Deletions cut 6 bases from V and 2 bases from J, with 14 bases between. CDR1 is SQVTM, CDR2 ANQGSEA, per germline. As DNA, the CDR3 is TGCAGCGTCGCCCCTACGGGAACCTACAATGAGCAGTTCTTC. Protein product: CSVAPTGTYNEQFF.

The chain carries TRBV27 and TRBJ1-5; TRBD1 matches at 7 bases. CDR3 length equals 15 residues. V dropped 6 bases and J dropped 2; count of bases not matched to a gene: 7. Per germline, CDR1 MNHEY and CDR2 SMNVEV (reference sequence). DNA for the CDR3: TGTGCCAGCAGGGCAGGGGGTCGGGGCAATCAGCCCCAGCATTTT. Translated: CASRAGGRGNQPQHF.

The rearrangement links TRBV9 to TRBJ1-1; 8 nucleotides align to TRBD1. V lost 6 bases and J lost 8; bases outside the gene matches: 24. The CDR3 runs to 18 residues. Germline CDR1 is SGDLS and CDR2 is YYNGEE. The CDR3 DNA reads TGTGCCAGCATCGAGGATCCGGGACAGGACCGCCTGGGCCGAGAAGCTTTCTTT. Protein sequence: CASIEDPGQDRLGREAFF.

CDR3 in DNA: TGTGCCAGCAGTGAATGGGGGGGGCTCCCGGAGACCCAGTACTTC. Amino acid sequence: CASSEWGGLPETQYF. The chain combines TRBV6-1 with TRBJ2-5; perhaps TRBD2 as D (7 bases). This CDR3 comprises 15 residues. Germline V gene sequence: CDR1 MNHNS, CDR2 SASEGT. Deletions cut 2 bases from V and 5 bases from J, with 15 bases between.

The genes are TRBV21-1 and TRBJ1-2; TRBD1 reflects the table's D call only, with no check against the DNA. TRBV21-1 is tagged as a pseudogene. The CDR3 runs to 17 residues. The CDR3 protein is CASSKRIGQPLRYGYTF. The CDR3 nucleotides read TGTGCCAGCAGCAAAAGGATAGGACAACCCTTGAGGTATGGCTACACCTTC.

The genes are TRBV27 and TRBJ2-1; the match to TRBD2 covers 7 bases. The CDR3 spans 15 residues. Per the germline V gene, CDR1 is MNHEY and CDR2 is SMNVEV (reference sequence). V trimming: 0 bases; J trimming: 5 bases; junction bases outside the gene matches: 4. The CDR3 DNA reads as TGTGCCAGCAGTTTATCGAGGGGAGGGAACAATGAGCAGTTCTTC. This encodes CASSLSRGGNNEQFF.

This chain connects TRBV28 to TRBJ2-1, with 12 bases that match TRBD2. Germline assignment: CDR1 MDHEN and CDR2 SYDVKM. The CDR3 is made up of 15 amino acids. V lost 3 bases and J lost 8; bases outside the gene matches: 5. DNA for the CDR3: TGTGCCAGCAGTTTTCTAGCGGGGGGGGGCGATGAGCAGTTCTTC. Translation: CASSFLAGGGDEQFF.

V gene TRBV6-5 combines with J gene TRBJ2-3; 7 bases are a match to TRBD1. J lost 3 bases, V lost 4 bases, and 4 bases had no gene match. Germline CDR1 and CDR2: MNHEY and SVGAGI. This CDR3 is 14 amino acids long. This CDR3 is CASSSLGQTDTQYF. As DNA, the CDR3 is TGTGCCAGCAGTTCTTTGGGACAGACAGATACGCAGTATTTT.

The chain recombines TRBV7-9 with TRBJ1-2; D uncertain. Trimming took off 4 bases at V and 2 bases at J, with 11 bases between the two ends. The CDR3 loop spans 14 amino acids. CDR1 is SEHNR and CDR2 is FQNEAQ in the germline V gene (reference sequence). CDR3 bases: TGTGCCAGCAGCTCCGTAGGAGAGAACTATGGCTACACCTTC. Translation: CASSSVGENYGYTF.

The chain joins TRBV19 to TRBJ2-7; D is possibly TRBD2 (5 bases). V gave up 1 base and J gave up 7 bases, with 5 bases separating them. The CDR3 length is 11 residues. Germline V gives CDR1 LNHDA, CDR2 SQIVND (reference sequence). In nucleotides, the CDR3 is TGTGCCAGTAGTATAGGGGAGGAGCAGTACTTC. Amino acids: CASSIGEEQYF.

The chain recombines TRBV27 with TRBJ2-3, with no clear D. V was clipped by 0 bases and J by 3 bases, with 13 bases between them. The CDR3 contains 16 residues. Germline V CDR1 and CDR2: MNHEY, SMNVEV (reference sequence). CDR3 DNA sequence: TGTGCCAGCAGTTTATCCCCGAGCCGATTTACAGATACGCAGTATTTT. Its protein is CASSLSPSRFTDTQYF.

The chain links TRBV6-2 or TRBV6-3 to TRBJ1-5; possible D gene TRBD1, 5 bases. Between the trimmed V and J ends, which lost 5 bases and 6 bases, there was a span of 17 bases. Germline CDR1 and CDR2: MNHEY and SVGEGT. The CDR3 covers 15 residues. CDR3 DNA sequence: TGTGCCAGCAGTCACATCCTCCAGGGTATTCAGCCCCAGCATTTT. This encodes CASSHILQGIQPQHF.